This T cell receptor beta chain was captured by sequencing in a study of cytomegalovirus exposure and HLA in healthy donors. Germline loops: CDR1 SEHNR, CDR2 FQNEAQ (reference sequence). Trimming took 7 bases from V and 0 from J, leaving 21 bases between them. The CDR3 is made up of 18 amino acids. Primers: 60 Vbeta forward and 13 Jbeta reverse. This table comes from immunoSEQ multiplex PCR, and its TCRdb copy is limited to in-frame clones, with some not included. Among about 140,000 clones listed, roughly four fifths were seen once. This sequence originates from a female donor in good health and CMV-seronegative. The chain recombines TRBV7-9 with TRBJ2-2; possible D gene TRBD1, 5 bases. Material: PBMCs. This chain's CDR3 is CASTLQGIAQTNTGELFF. CDR3 coding DNA: TGTGCCAGCACCCTTCAGGGTATAGCACAAACGAACACCGGGGAGCTGTTTTTT. The whole variable domain, remainder taken from reference TRBV7-9 and TRBJ2-2, is DTGVSQNPRHKITKRGQNVTFRCDPISEHNRLYWYRQTLGQGPEFLTYFQNEAQLEKSRLLSDRFSAERPKGSFSTLEIQRTEQGDSAMYLCASTLQGIAQTNTGELFFGEGSRLTVL.